The 10 T cell receptor beta chains below come from one sample, sequenced in a study of T cell changes during pregnancy in multiple sclerosis. Repertoires were generated with immunoSEQ multiplex PCR, while TCRdb's copy carries only in-frame clones and drops some. The sample shows 55,000 to 75,000 clones, about nine tenths of them seen only once. Sequencing used peripheral blood, obtained in the third trimester of pregnancy. The receptor set was obtained from a female donor in good health, enrolled as a control in a pregnancy study.

This clone was seen once. The V call is TRBV2, the J call TRBJ2-1, with D maybe TRBD2 (5 bases). The CDR3 is 12 residues long. Per germline, CDR1 SNHLY and CDR2 FYNNEI. This CDR3 reads CARAQDWNEQFF. The DNA for the CDR3 is TGTGCGCGGGCTCAAGACTGGAATGAGCAGTTCTTC. The complete variable domain, with remaining parts taken from reference TRBV2 and TRBJ2-1, reads EPEVTQTPSHQVTQMGQEVILRCVPISNHLYFYWYRQILGQKVEFLVSFYNNEISEKSEIFDDQFSVERPDGSNFTLKIRSTKLEDSAMYFCARAQDWNEQFFGPGTRLTVL.

In its sample, this clone was seen once. The chain recombines TRBV6-1 with TRBJ1-2, with 8 positions matching TRBD1. This CDR3 comprises 13 residues. J was trimmed by 9 bases and V by 5 bases; bases with no gene match: 8. Germline assignment: CDR1 MNHNS and CDR2 SASEGT. The CDR3 sequence: CASSTDRVGRYTF. CDR3 bases: TGTGCCAGCAGTACGGACAGGGTTGGTCGCTACACCTTC.

The V gene is TRBV5-5, the J gene TRBJ2-7; 9 nucleotides align to TRBD2. CDR1 is SGHKS, CDR2 YYEKEE, per germline (reference sequence). The CDR3 is made up of 15 amino acids. The V and J ends lost 3 bases and 2 bases, in that order; junction bases with no gene match: 6. Here the CDR3 DNA reads TGTGCCAGCAGCTCGGGTCTAGCGGGGACCTACGAGCAGTACTTC. Residues: CASSSGLAGTYEQYF.

The chain uses TRBV6-1 and TRBJ2-1, with a weak D call TRBD1 (5 bases). Germline CDR1 MNHNS, CDR2 SASEGT. CDR3 size: 11 residues. V was pared by 10 bases and J by 4 bases, with 8 bases between. This chain's CDR3 is CATRQYNEQFF. The CDR3 DNA follows: TGTGCCACCCGACAGTACAATGAGCAGTTCTTC.

The chain combines TRBV5-1 with TRBJ1-4; no definite D call. V was cut by 4 bases and J by 4 bases, with 11 bases left in between. CDR1 and CDR2 from the germline V gene are SGHRS and YFSETQ. This CDR3 has 14 residues. The CDR3 DNA reads TGCGCCAGCAGCGTAGAGGGATTTAATGAAAAACTGTTTTTT. Protein: CASSVEGFNEKLFF.

V is TRBV5-8 and J is TRBJ2-2, with 7 bases fitting TRBD1. This CDR3 has 14 amino acids. Germline V gene sequence: CDR1 SGHTS, CDR2 YDEGEE. The ends lost 4 bases at V and 9 bases at J; junction bases unmatched: 9. CDR3 region: CASSPTGLYRELFF. The DNA of the CDR3 is TGTGCCAGCAGCCCGACAGGGTTGTACCGGGAGCTGTTTTTT.

This rearrangement joins TRBV6-5 to TRBJ1-4; TRBD1 is a possible D gene (5 bases). In germline, CDR1 is MNHEY, CDR2 SVGAGI. Trimming left V 7 bases short and J 7 bases short, with 19 bases between. The CDR3 has 15 amino acids. The CDR3 coding sequence is TGTGCCAGCACCAAATGGAGGGGTAGTGGTGAAAAACTGTTTTTT. Translated: CASTKWRGSGEKLFF.

This chain joins TRBV19 and TRBJ2-7, with a possible D match to TRBD2 (5 bases). The CDR3 is 14 residues long. The germline CDR1 and CDR2 sequences are LNHDA and SQIVND (reference sequence). Trimming cost V 6 bases and J 3 bases, with 15 bases left between them. The CDR3 region is CASSLQTGNYEQYF. The CDR3 bases are TGTGCCAGTAGCTTACAGACGGGAAACTACGAGCAGTACTTC.

The genes are TRBV7-3 and TRBJ2-5, with D perhaps matching TRBD2 (5 bases). The CDR3 is 13 residues long. The germline V gene has CDR1 SGHTA and CDR2 FQGTGA. Trimming took off 4 bases at V and 4 bases at J, with 10 bases between the two ends. The DNA for the CDR3 is TGTGCCAGCAGCTCCGGGGTGAGAGAGACCCAGTACTTC. It yields the protein CASSSGVRETQYF.

In its sample, this clone was seen once. This chain uses TRBV9 with TRBJ2-2, with a tentative D call TRBD2 (6 bases). The germline V gene encodes CDR1 SGDLS and CDR2 YYNGEE. V was cut by 0 bases and J by 1 base, with 7 bases left in between. The CDR3 sequence is 15 residues long. CDR3 region: CASSVGAGNTGELFF. The CDR3 bases are TGTGCCAGCAGCGTAGGAGCGGGGAACACCGGGGAGCTGTTTTTT.